Listed below are T cell receptor beta chains from one sample, sequenced in a study of T cells in Graves' hyperthyroidism and ophthalmopathy. TCRdb redid the calling of the multiplex PCR reads with MiXCR, one entry per CDR3 protein. Counted here are about 400,000 distinct CDR3 sequences, less than 15% occurring once; the ten biggest clones make up around a tenth. Specimen: blood. The receptors originated from a young woman with Graves' hyperthyroidism. The CDR3 runs from the conserved cysteine through the conserved F or W. D genes are given only for firm matches. Clone size is not always given. Where it is, it says once, few, many or a class for expanded clones.

CDR3nt: TGTGCCAGCAGCCCTCGTGGGGGATACGAGCAGTACTTC; CDR3aa: CASSPRGGYEQYF; d_gene: .; abundance: many; v_gene: TRBV3-1; j_gene: TRBJ2-7
CDR3nt: TGTGCCAGCAGCTTCCTTCAGGGGCCTCATGGCTACACCTTC; CDR3aa: CASSFLQGPHGYTF; d_gene: .; abundance: many; v_gene: TRBV7-9; j_gene: TRBJ1-2
CDR3nt: TGTGCCAGCAGTTTCTCGGCAAGCGGGGACACTAGCACAGATACGCAGTATTTT; CDR3aa: CASSFSASGDTSTDTQYF; d_gene: .; abundance: many; v_gene: TRBV6-5; j_gene: TRBJ2-3
CDR3nt: TGTGCCAGCAGCCCCGCACCCTTAACTTACAATGAGCAGTTCTTC; CDR3aa: CASSPAPLTYNEQFF; d_gene: .; abundance: many; v_gene: TRBV11-2; j_gene: TRBJ2-1
CDR3nt: TGTGCCAGCAGCGGGTACCGGGACAGGGCCACAGATACGCAGTATTTT; CDR3aa: CASSGYRDRATDTQYF; d_gene: TRBD1; abundance: few; v_gene: TRBV9; j_gene: TRBJ2-3
CDR3nt: TGTGCCAGCAGTGAGTGGGGGGGATCCTATAATTCACCCCTCCACTTT; CDR3aa: CASSEWGGSYNSPLHF; d_gene: .; abundance: .; v_gene: TRBV25-1; j_gene: TRBJ1-6
CDR3nt: TGTGCCAGCAGTGCACCCGGACAGGGCGACGACACAACTAATGAAAAACTGTTTTTT; CDR3aa: CASSAPGQGDDTTNEKLFF; d_gene: TRBD1; abundance: .; v_gene: TRBV28; j_gene: TRBJ1-4
CDR3nt: TGTGCCACCAGTGACCCTTGGGAGACCCAGTACTTC; CDR3aa: CATSDPWETQYF; d_gene: .; abundance: .; v_gene: TRBV24-1; j_gene: TRBJ2-5
CDR3nt: TGCAGTGCTAGAGTCATGTCTAGCCGACAAGAGACCCAGTACTTC; CDR3aa: CSARVMSSRQETQYF; d_gene: .; abundance: many; v_gene: TRBV20-1; j_gene: TRBJ2-5
CDR3nt: TGTGCCAGCAGGCCGGGCATATCCTACGAGCAGTACTTC; CDR3aa: CASRPGISYEQYF; d_gene: .; abundance: many; v_gene: TRBV7-8; j_gene: TRBJ2-7
CDR3nt: TGTGCCAGCAGCCGCGGTGGGGGGGCGATATCCAAAAACATTCAGTACTTC; CDR3aa: CASSRGGGAISKNIQYF; d_gene: .; abundance: many; v_gene: TRBV28; j_gene: TRBJ2-4
CDR3nt: TGCGCCAGCAGCCAAGCATGGCCGGGGGAAAAACTGTTTTTT; CDR3aa: CASSQAWPGEKLFF; d_gene: .; abundance: .; v_gene: TRBV4-1; j_gene: TRBJ1-4
CDR3nt: TGTGCCAGCAGTTTAACGGGCGGTTCACCCCTCCACTTT; CDR3aa: CASSLTGGSPLHF; d_gene: .; abundance: many; v_gene: TRBV28; j_gene: TRBJ1-6
CDR3nt: TGTGCCAGCAGTTCCGACAGGGTCATGACCAAAAACATTCAGTACTTC; CDR3aa: CASSSDRVMTKNIQYF; d_gene: TRBD1; abundance: many; v_gene: TRBV28; j_gene: TRBJ2-4
CDR3nt: TGTGCCAGCAGTGATTCTGGGGGGCTCGGAGAGACCCAGTACTTC; CDR3aa: CASSDSGGLGETQYF; d_gene: .; abundance: many; v_gene: TRBV28; j_gene: TRBJ2-5
CDR3nt: TGCGCCAGCAGCCAAGTAATCTCCGGGAGCTCTGGGGCCAACGTCCTGACTTTC; CDR3aa: CASSQVISGSSGANVLTF; d_gene: .; abundance: few; v_gene: TRBV4-3; j_gene: TRBJ2-6
CDR3nt: TGTGCCAGCAGCTTACTGGGGTATAATATGGTGACGGACAATGAGCAGTTCTTC; CDR3aa: CASSLLGYNMVTDNEQFF; d_gene: .; abundance: many; v_gene: TRBV7-2; j_gene: TRBJ2-1
CDR3nt: TGTGCTAGTGGTTTGATTCCTGCAGATACGCAGTATTTT; CDR3aa: CASGLIPADTQYF; d_gene: .; abundance: many; v_gene: TRBV12-5; j_gene: TRBJ2-3
CDR3nt: TGTGCCAGCACTTTCAAAGGACAGCGAAGCTCCTATAATTCACCCCTCCACTTT; CDR3aa: CASTFKGQRSSYNSPLHF; d_gene: .; abundance: few; v_gene: TRBV6-1; j_gene: TRBJ1-6
CDR3nt: TGTGCCAGCAGTTACCGGACAGTAAATCAGCCCCAGCATTTT; CDR3aa: CASSYRTVNQPQHF; d_gene: .; abundance: .; v_gene: TRBV6-5; j_gene: TRBJ1-5
CDR3nt: TGTGCCAGCAGGCGGGATCCCCTTTTGGGTGGCTACACCTTC; CDR3aa: CASRRDPLLGGYTF; d_gene: .; abundance: many; v_gene: TRBV6-1; j_gene: TRBJ1-2
CDR3nt: TGCGCCAGCAGCTTTGCCCCCCAAGAGACCCAGTACTTC; CDR3aa: CASSFAPQETQYF; d_gene: .; abundance: .; v_gene: TRBV5-1; j_gene: TRBJ2-5
CDR3nt: TGCGCCAGCAGCCGTGGAACTCGTCCGGGCAATGAGCAGTTCTTC; CDR3aa: CASSRGTRPGNEQFF; d_gene: .; abundance: many; v_gene: TRBV5-1; j_gene: TRBJ2-1
CDR3nt: TGTGCCAGCAGCCTCCACGGGGTGGCCTCTGGAAACACCATATATTTT; CDR3aa: CASSLHGVASGNTIYF; d_gene: .; abundance: many; v_gene: TRBV12-3/TRBV12-4; j_gene: TRBJ1-3
CDR3nt: TGCGCCAGCAGCTTGGATGGGACAGAATTGGCTCTAGACACCATATATTTT; CDR3aa: CASSLDGTELALDTIYF; d_gene: TRBD1; abundance: many; v_gene: TRBV5-1; j_gene: TRBJ1-3
CDR3nt: TGTGCCATCAGGAAACCGGGTATCTATGGCTACACCTTC; CDR3aa: CAIRKPGIYGYTF; d_gene: .; abundance: many; v_gene: TRBV10-3; j_gene: TRBJ1-2
CDR3nt: TGTGCCAGCAGCCCGTGGTCGAATTGGGTGGGGGAGACCCAGTACTTC; CDR3aa: CASSPWSNWVGETQYF; d_gene: .; abundance: many; v_gene: TRBV7-2; j_gene: TRBJ2-5
CDR3nt: TGTGCCAGCACTCTGATGCCGGGACAGGGGGTGGGGGAGCTGTTTTTT; CDR3aa: CASTLMPGQGVGELFF; d_gene: TRBD1; abundance: few; v_gene: TRBV2; j_gene: TRBJ2-2
CDR3nt: TGTGCCAGCACCGTAAATGAAAAACTGTTTTTT; CDR3aa: CASTVNEKLFF; d_gene: .; abundance: many; v_gene: TRBV12-3/TRBV12-4; j_gene: TRBJ1-4
CDR3nt: TGTGCTAGCAGCTTAGGATCAGGGGCAGGGGAGACCCAGTACTTC; CDR3aa: CASSLGSGAGETQYF; d_gene: .; abundance: many; v_gene: TRBV7-7; j_gene: TRBJ2-5
CDR3nt: TGCAGTGCTAGAGATAAAGGGCGGGGGCCGGGTGGCTACACCTTC; CDR3aa: CSARDKGRGPGGYTF; d_gene: .; abundance: many; v_gene: TRBV20-1; j_gene: TRBJ1-2
CDR3nt: TGTGCCAGCAGCCCTGACAGGCTCGCAACTGAAGCTTTCTTT; CDR3aa: CASSPDRLATEAFF; d_gene: .; abundance: many; v_gene: TRBV3-1; j_gene: TRBJ1-1
CDR3nt: TGTGCCAGCAGCTCTAGCGGGGGGGAAGAGACCCAGTACTTC; CDR3aa: CASSSSGGEETQYF; d_gene: TRBD2; abundance: many; v_gene: TRBV3-1; j_gene: TRBJ2-5
CDR3nt: TGTGCCAGCACCATAGCGGGAGGGCTCCCCAGTGAGCAGTTCTTC; CDR3aa: CASTIAGGLPSEQFF; d_gene: TRBD2; abundance: few; v_gene: TRBV27; j_gene: TRBJ2-1
CDR3nt: TGTGCCAGCAGCCCGGGGACAGGTCCCAATCAGCCCCAGCATTTT; CDR3aa: CASSPGTGPNQPQHF; d_gene: TRBD1; abundance: many; v_gene: TRBV7-6; j_gene: TRBJ1-5
CDR3nt: TGTGCCAGCAGTTTATCACCGGGGGGGATTAACTATGGCTACACCTTC; CDR3aa: CASSLSPGGINYGYTF; d_gene: .; abundance: .; v_gene: TRBV12-3/TRBV12-4; j_gene: TRBJ1-2
CDR3nt: TGTGCCAGCAGTTACATTGTCTGGGGGACGGACTATGGCTACACCTTC; CDR3aa: CASSYIVWGTDYGYTF; d_gene: .; abundance: .; v_gene: TRBV6-9; j_gene: TRBJ1-2
CDR3nt: TGTGCCAGCAGCTTAGAAGCGGTGGCGGGCTCCGGGGCAAGAGAGACCCAGTACTTC; CDR3aa: CASSLEAVAGSGARETQYF; d_gene: .; abundance: many; v_gene: TRBV11-2; j_gene: TRBJ2-5
CDR3nt: TGTGCCAGCAGCTTCCGGCAGGGGTTGGCACCCCTCCACTTT; CDR3aa: CASSFRQGLAPLHF; d_gene: .; abundance: .; v_gene: TRBV5-4; j_gene: TRBJ1-6
CDR3nt: TGCGCCAGCAGCTTGGCCTGGACGGGAGAGGCCACAGATACGCAGTATTTT; CDR3aa: CASSLAWTGEATDTQYF; d_gene: .; abundance: many; v_gene: TRBV5-1; j_gene: TRBJ2-3
CDR3nt: TGCAGTGCTAGAGATCCCAGGACAGGGGAAGGCTATGGCTACACCTTC; CDR3aa: CSARDPRTGEGYGYTF; d_gene: TRBD1; abundance: many; v_gene: TRBV20-1; j_gene: TRBJ1-2
CDR3nt: TGTGCCAGCGGCACGGGAGTGTTCGACGAGCAGTACTTC; CDR3aa: CASGTGVFDEQYF; d_gene: .; abundance: many; v_gene: TRBV28; j_gene: TRBJ2-7
CDR3nt: TGTGCCAGCACCAAGGGAGGCAGGAGTAACTATGGCTACACCTTC; CDR3aa: CASTKGGRSNYGYTF; d_gene: .; abundance: many; v_gene: TRBV28; j_gene: TRBJ1-2
CDR3nt: TGCGCCAGCAGCTTCCCCCCGGAGGATACGCAGTATTTT; CDR3aa: CASSFPPEDTQYF; d_gene: .; abundance: many; v_gene: TRBV5-1; j_gene: TRBJ2-3
CDR3nt: TGTGCCAGCAGCTTAGCGGTACGGGGTGGGGAAGCTTTCTTT; CDR3aa: CASSLAVRGGEAFF; d_gene: .; abundance: many; v_gene: TRBV7-9; j_gene: TRBJ1-1
CDR3nt: TGCAGCGGGACTAGCGGGTACAATGAGCAGTTCTTC; CDR3aa: CSGTSGYNEQFF; d_gene: TRBD2; abundance: many; v_gene: TRBV29-1; j_gene: TRBJ2-1